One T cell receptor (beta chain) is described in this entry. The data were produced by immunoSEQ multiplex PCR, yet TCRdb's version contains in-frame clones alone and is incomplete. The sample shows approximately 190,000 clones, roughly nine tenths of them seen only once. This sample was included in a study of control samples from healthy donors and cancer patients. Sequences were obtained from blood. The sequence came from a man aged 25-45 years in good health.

The CDR3 sequence: CASSFLLEANNEQFF. The CDR3 DNA reads as TGCGCCAGCAGCTTCCTACTAGAGGCAAACAATGAGCAGTTCTTC. This rearrangement joins TRBV5-1 to TRBJ2-1, with D possibly TRBD2 on 5 matching bases. Germline-derived CDR1 and CDR2 are SGHRS and YFSETQ. V was clipped by 2 bases and J by 5 bases, with 14 bases between them. The CDR3 is 15 residues long. Full variable domain (rest looked up from reference TRBV5-1 and TRBJ2-1): KAGVTQTPRYLIKTRGQQVTLSCSPISGHRSVSWYQQTPGQGLQFLFEYFSETQRNKGNFPGRFSGRQFSNSRSEMNVSTLELGDSALYLCASSFLLEANNEQFFGPGTRLTVL.